This TCR beta chain was sequenced during a study of cytomegalovirus exposure and HLA in healthy donors. As regards this clone: Its matching antigen is unknown.

CDR1 is MNHNS and CDR2 is SASEGT in the germline V gene. The CDR3 consists of 17 residues. After removal of 4 bases from V and 5 bases from J, the junction contained 12 bases not matched to a gene. Overall study results and limits: Available immune exposure information covered CMV serostatus only. Associated with cytomegalovirus, according to the listing, were approximately 160 TCR beta chains. The authors later found most CMV-associated TCR beta chains appeared HLA-restricted.

The PCR was carried out with 60 Vbeta primers and 13 Jbeta primers. Assay: immunoSEQ multiplex PCR; the TCRdb copy retains only in-frame clones and omits some. The sample lists about 150,000 clones, more than 80% occurring once. The chain employs TRBV6-1 and TRBJ2-3, with TRBD1 matching over 10 bases. This receptor was identified in a man aged 18-30 years in good health and CMV-seronegative. The sample was PBMCs. The CDR3 region is CASSGALGDRGKDTQYF. The CDR3 bases are TGTGCCAGCAGTGGTGCGTTGGGGGACAGGGGTAAAGATACGCAGTATTTT.